This record looks at one T cell receptor beta chain sequence and its context. As yet, its antigen is unknown. These data come from a study of T cell repertoires in cytomegalovirus infection. About the research overall: Public TCR beta signature analysis indicated the presence of both CMV infection and matching HLA type. The study's findings and limits: Carriage of CMV together with the relevant HLA was identifiable through cumulative public TCR beta family frequency. The ex vivo response was dominated by HLA-C-restricted CMV-specific TCR beta clonotypes.

TCRdb redid the calling of the reads with MiXCR, one entry per CDR3 protein. The sample includes approximately 140,000 distinct CDR3 sequences, roughly a quarter of them seen just once. The CDR3 is 13 amino acids. J gave up 7 bases and V 8 bases, and 5 bases lay outside the gene matches. CDR1 is MDHEN, CDR2 SYDVKM, per germline. The rearrangement uses TRBV28 and TRBJ2-1; 10 nucleotides match TRBD1. The specimen sequenced was PBMCs, sequenced either directly or after in vitro stimulation (not recorded which). This clonotype originated in a human donor in good health (CMV status not recorded). Some clones in this sample may be carry-over from other donors' samples. This chain's CDR3 is CASRGQGVNEQFF. CDR3 DNA sequence: TGTGCCAGCCGTGGACAGGGGGTAAATGAGCAGTTCTTC.